The T cell receptor beta chain under discussion was sequenced for a study of CD8+CD57+ T cells in acquired aplastic anemia. The wider study: DNA recovered from sorted CD4+ and CD8+ cells had a mean of approximately 3 ug. Overall study findings and caveats: Sharing between patients and controls was observed for twenty-nine CD8+ CDR3 sequences.

Before being chosen for sequencing, patients had shown CD8+CD57+ cell expansion by flow cytometry. Among the patients, none had received any therapy at the time of blood sampling. V dropped 1 base and J dropped 3 bases, with 13 bases sitting between them. There are 15 residues in the CDR3. Germline-derived CDR1 and CDR2 are DFQATT and SNEGSKA (reference sequence). The template for TCR beta VDJ and CDR3 sequence profiling was genomic DNA. TCRdb processed the reads anew with MiXCR; each CDR3 protein has one entry. The sample has about 160,000 distinct CDR3 sequences, around 48% seen once. In the case of this clonotype: Antigen specificity is unknown.

The gene calls are TRBV20-1 and TRBJ2-1; no definite D call. Input material: sorted CD4+, CD8+, or CD8+CD57+ T cells (not recorded which) from PBMCs. This clonotype was sampled from a human donor with aplastic anemia. CDR3: CSARGPEVGYNEQFF. Written as DNA, the CDR3 is TGCAGTGCTAGAGGGCCCGAGGTTGGCTACAATGAGCAGTTCTTC.